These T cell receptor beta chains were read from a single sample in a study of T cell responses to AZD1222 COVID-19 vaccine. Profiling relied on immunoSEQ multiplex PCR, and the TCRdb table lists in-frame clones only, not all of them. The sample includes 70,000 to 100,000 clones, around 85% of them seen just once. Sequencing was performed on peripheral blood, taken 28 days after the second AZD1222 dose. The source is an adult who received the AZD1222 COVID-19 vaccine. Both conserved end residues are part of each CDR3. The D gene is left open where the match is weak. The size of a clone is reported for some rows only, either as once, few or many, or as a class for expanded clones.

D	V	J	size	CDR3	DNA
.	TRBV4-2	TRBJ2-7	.	CASSLRDGKQYF	TGTGCCAGCAGCCTCCGGGACGGGAAGCAGTACTTC
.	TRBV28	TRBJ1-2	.	CASSFGRYGYTF	TGTGCCAGCAGTTTTGGACGGTATGGCTACACCTTC
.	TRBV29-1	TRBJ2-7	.	CSVEVGGGLYF	TGCAGCGTTGAAGTGGGAGGGGGCCTGTACTTC
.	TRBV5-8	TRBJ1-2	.	CASRREGIGLYGYTF	TGTGCCAGCAGAAGGGAGGGGATCGGGCTATATGGCTACACCTTC
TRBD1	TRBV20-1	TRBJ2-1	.	CSASRDSSHEQFF	TGCAGTGCTAGTAGGGACAGCTCCCATGAGCAGTTCTTC
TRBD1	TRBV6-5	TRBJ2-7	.	CASSPTNRDRVEQYF	TGTGCCAGCAGCCCCACCAACCGGGACAGGGTGGAGCAGTACTTC
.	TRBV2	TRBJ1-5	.	CASSVGTNQPQHF	TGTGCCAGCAGTGTGGGGACTAATCAGCCCCAGCATTTT
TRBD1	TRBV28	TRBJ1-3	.	CASSLPNLDRGLRNTIYF	TGTGCCAGCAGTTTACCTAACCTCGACAGGGGGCTAAGAAACACCATATATTTT
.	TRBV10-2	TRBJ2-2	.	CASSLHRRGDTGELFF	TGCGCCAGCAGTCTACATCGTCGGGGTGACACCGGGGAGCTGTTTTTT
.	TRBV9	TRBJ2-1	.	CASSVGGSTNEQFF	TGTGCCAGCAGCGTAGGAGGCAGCACCAATGAGCAGTTCTTC
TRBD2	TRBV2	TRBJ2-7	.	CASSLTSGEQYF	TGTGCCAGCAGTCTGACTAGCGGCGAGCAGTACTTC
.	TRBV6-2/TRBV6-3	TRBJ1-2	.	CASSTPNYGYTF	TGTGCCAGCAGTACACCTAACTATGGCTACACCTTC
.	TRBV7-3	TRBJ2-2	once	CASSPTLQGTGELFF	TGTGCCAGCAGCCCCACACTACAGGGAACCGGGGAGCTGTTTTTT
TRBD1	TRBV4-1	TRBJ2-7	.	CASSQVGQPNLYF	TGCGCCAGCAGCCAAGTGGGACAGCCAAACTTGTACTTC
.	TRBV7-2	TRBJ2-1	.	CASAPGGFPGGNEQFF	TGTGCCAGCGCCCCCGGCGGCTTCCCTGGGGGCAATGAGCAGTTCTTC
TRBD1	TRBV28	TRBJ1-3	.	CASTVPGQGGIAGNTIYF	TGTGCCAGCACCGTCCCGGGACAGGGGGGGATAGCTGGAAACACCATATATTTT
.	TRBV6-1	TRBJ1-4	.	CASSRTDATNEKLFF	TGTGCCAGCAGCCGGACGGATGCAACTAATGAAAAACTGTTTTTT
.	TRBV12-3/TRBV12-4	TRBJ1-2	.	CASSLDSSYGYTF	TGTGCCAGCAGTTTAGACTCAAGCTATGGCTACACCTTC
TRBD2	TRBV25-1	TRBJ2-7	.	CASGEGLAGRYYEQYF	TGTGCCAGCGGCGAAGGGCTAGCGGGGAGATACTACGAGCAGTACTTC
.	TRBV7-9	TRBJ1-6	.	CASSLGGTLLNSPLHF	TGTGCCAGCAGCTTAGGAGGGACACTCCTTAATTCACCCCTCCACTTT
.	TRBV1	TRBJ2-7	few	CTSSQDRGGRGCEQYF	TGCACCAGCAGCCAAGATCGTGGCGGGAGAGGGTGCGAGCAGTACTTC
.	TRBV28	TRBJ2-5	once	CASSLYPRLGRETQYF	TGTGCCAGCAGTCTATACCCCAGACTGGGGCGTGAGACCCAGTACTTC
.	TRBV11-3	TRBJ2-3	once	CASSFLGGRTDTQYF	TGTGCCAGCAGCTTTTTGGGGGGCCGCACAGATACGCAGTATTTT
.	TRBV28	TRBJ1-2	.	CASSLYGFYGYTF	TGTGCCAGCAGTTTATATGGGTTCTATGGCTACACCTTC
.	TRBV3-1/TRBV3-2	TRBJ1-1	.	CASSPRGETEAFF	TGTGCCAGCAGCCCCCGAGGGGAGACTGAAGCTTTCTTT
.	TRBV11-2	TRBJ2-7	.	CASSLDRQVSYEQYF	TGTGCCAGCAGCTTAGATAGACAGGTCTCCTACGAGCAGTACTTC
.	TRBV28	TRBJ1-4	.	CASRNTGYTEKLFF	TGTGCCAGCAGGAATACAGGGTATACCGAAAAACTGTTTTTT
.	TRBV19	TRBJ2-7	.	CASSGQASYEQYF	TGTGCCAGTAGTGGGCAGGCTTCCTACGAGCAGTACTTC
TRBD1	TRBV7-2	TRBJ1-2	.	CASSLNGQAYGYTF	TGTGCCAGCAGCTTGAATGGACAGGCCTATGGCTACACCTTC
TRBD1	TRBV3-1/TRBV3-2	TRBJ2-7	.	CASSQDVGTGFYEQYF	TGTGCCAGCAGCCAAGATGTTGGGACAGGATTTTACGAGCAGTACTTC
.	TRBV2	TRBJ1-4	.	CASRPLAPTNEKLFF	TGTGCCAGCAGGCCGTTAGCACCAACTAATGAAAAACTGTTTTTT
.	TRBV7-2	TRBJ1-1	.	CASSYGVSTEAFF	TGTGCCAGCAGCTACGGGGTGAGCACTGAAGCTTTCTTT
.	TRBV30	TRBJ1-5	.	CAWSGQGGQPQHF	TGTGCCTGGAGTGGGCAGGGCGGTCAGCCCCAGCATTTT
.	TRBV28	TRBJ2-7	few	CASSLEGYEQYF	TGTGCCAGCAGTTTAGAGGGCTACGAGCAGTACTTC
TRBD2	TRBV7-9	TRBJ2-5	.	CASSFGTSGTETQYF	TGTGCCAGCAGCTTCGGGACTAGCGGGACAGAGACCCAGTACTTC
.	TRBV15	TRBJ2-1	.	CATSRAAGVSHEQFF	TGTGCCACCAGCAGAGCCGCAGGGGTGAGCCATGAGCAGTTCTTC
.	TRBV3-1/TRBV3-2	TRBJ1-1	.	CASSHSTGLAFF	TGTGCCAGCAGCCATTCCACAGGGCTGGCTTTCTTT
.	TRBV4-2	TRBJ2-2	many	CASSQGEETGELFF	TGTGCCAGCAGCCAAGGGGAGGAAACCGGGGAGCTGTTTTTT